This is a list of T cell receptor beta chains from one sample in a study of T cell clones after liver transplantation. Assay: immunoSEQ multiplex PCR; the TCRdb copy retains only in-frame clones and omits some. The sample carries 45,000 to 60,000 clones, less than 85% recorded once. Sequenced material: CD4+ T cells from blood, taken before liver transplant. These receptors all come from a human donor who received a liver transplant. Both conserved end residues are part of each CDR3. Each record gives: V gene, D gene, J gene, clone size, CDR3 protein, CDR3 DNA. D genes are given only for firm matches. Part of the rows lack a size; the others show once, few, many or a class for expanded clones.

TRBV7-2	-	TRBJ2-3	-	CASSFLRSGQYF	TGTGCCAGCAGCTTCCTCCGTAGCGGGCAGTATTTT
TRBV9	-	TRBJ2-6	-	CASQTGGARSGANVLTF	TGTGCCAGCCAAACAGGGGGGGCACGCTCTGGGGCCAACGTCCTGACTTTC
TRBV28	TRBD1	TRBJ2-6	-	CASSSNPGTGMGANVLTF	TGTGCCAGCAGTTCGAATCCCGGGACAGGGATGGGGGCCAACGTCCTGACTTTC
TRBV9	-	TRBJ1-2	-	CASSVDRDGYGYTF	TGTGCCAGCAGCGTAGATCGGGACGGCTATGGCTACACCTTC
TRBV7-9	TRBD2	TRBJ2-3	-	CASSLTKGLAGGADTQYF	TGTGCCAGCAGCCTGACGAAAGGACTAGCGGGAGGTGCAGATACGCAGTATTTT
TRBV6-6	TRBD2	TRBJ2-7	few	CASSYGGSGSSYEQYF	TGTGCCAGCAGTTACGGTGGTAGCGGGAGCTCCTACGAGCAGTACTTC
TRBV6-6	-	TRBJ1-6	-	CASSLKDGVGSPLHF	TGTGCCAGCAGTCTAAAGGACGGGGTCGGGTCACCCCTCCACTTT
TRBV4-3	-	TRBJ1-4	-	CASSQEGGVNEKLFF	TGCGCCAGCAGCCAAGAAGGCGGGGTTAATGAAAAACTGTTTTTT
TRBV19	-	TRBJ2-3	-	CASRDHSTDTQYF	TGTGCCAGTAGGGACCATAGCACAGATACGCAGTATTTT
TRBV7-2	-	TRBJ2-7	-	CASSLARLTTYEQYF	TGTGCCAGCAGCTTAGCGCGCCTGACCACCTACGAGCAGTACTTC
TRBV4-1	-	TRBJ2-7	-	CASSQGTLGYEQYF	TGCGCCAGCAGCCAAGGGACACTCGGGTACGAGCAGTACTTC
TRBV4-1	-	TRBJ1-6	-	CASSQGLSPLHF	TGCGCCAGCAGCCAAGGCCTCTCACCCCTCCACTTT
TRBV5-1	-	TRBJ1-5	-	CASSLRLGGSRPQHF	TGCGCCAGCAGCTTGAGGCTGGGGGGGTCACGGCCCCAGCATTTT
TRBV9	-	TRBJ2-3	few	CASSDDRSGDTQYF	TGTGCCAGCAGCGACGACAGGTCCGGAGATACGCAGTATTTT
TRBV7-2	-	TRBJ2-7	-	CASSLGSGGPPSYEQYF	TGTGCCAGCAGCTTAGGGTCTGGCGGGCCACCATCCTACGAGCAGTACTTC
TRBV10-3	TRBD2	TRBJ2-7	-	CAIKTSGDEEQYF	TGTGCCATCAAGACTAGCGGGGATGAGGAGCAGTACTTC
TRBV19	-	TRBJ2-6	-	CASSGNSGANVLTF	TGTGCCAGTAGTGGGAACTCTGGGGCCAACGTCCTGACTTTC
TRBV7-3	TRBD2	TRBJ2-2	-	CASSWTRDTGELFF	TGTGCCAGCAGTTGGACTAGGGACACCGGGGAGCTGTTTTTT
TRBV15	-	TRBJ1-2	few	CATSRVQGWGYTF	TGTGCCACCAGCAGAGTTCAGGGATGGGGCTACACCTTC
TRBV18	-	TRBJ1-6	-	CASSPDSQNSPLHF	TGTGCCAGCTCCCCCGACAGCCAAAATTCACCCCTCCACTTT
TRBV19	-	TRBJ1-1	-	CASSSGGGGGEAFF	TGTGCCAGTAGTAGTGGGGGAGGGGGAGGTGAAGCTTTCTTT
TRBV6-1	-	TRBJ2-5	-	CASRKQETQYF	TGTGCCAGCAGGAAACAAGAGACCCAGTACTTC
TRBV7-6	TRBD1	TRBJ1-4	-	CASSRGTGDEKLFF	TGTGCCAGCAGCCGGGGTACAGGGGATGAAAAACTGTTTTTT
TRBV11-1	TRBD2	TRBJ2-1	-	CASSSLAGGPYNEQFF	TGTGCCAGCAGCTCACTAGCGGGGGGGCCCTACAATGAGCAGTTCTTC
TRBV28	-	TRBJ2-7	-	CASSLRVEQYF	TGTGCCAGCAGTTTACGGGTCGAGCAGTACTTC
TRBV7-2	TRBD2	TRBJ2-3	-	CASSSLAAPTDTQYF	TGTGCCAGCAGCTCACTAGCGGCACCCACAGATACGCAGTATTTT
TRBV11-2	-	TRBJ1-5	-	CASSLVGTGVSPQHF	TGTGCCAGCAGCTTAGTGGGTACGGGTGTCAGTCCCCAGCATTTT
TRBV27	-	TRBJ1-1	-	CASRQYSTGTEAFF	TGTGCCAGCCGCCAATATAGCACTGGCACTGAAGCTTTCTTT
TRBV7-2	TRBD1	TRBJ1-3	-	CATDRGLGNTIYF	TGTGCCACAGACAGGGGGCTTGGAAACACCATATATTTT
TRBV4-1	-	TRBJ2-5	-	CASSQDLGVQETQYF	TGCGCCAGCAGCCAAGATTTGGGGGTTCAGGAGACCCAGTACTTC
TRBV5-1	-	TRBJ1-3	-	CASSQTGERTGNTIYF	TGCGCCAGCAGCCAGACAGGCGAACGAACCGGAAACACCATATATTTT
TRBV28	TRBD2	TRBJ2-2	once	CASRTSSGVGTGELFF	TGTGCCAGCAGGACATCTAGCGGGGTTGGCACCGGGGAGCTGTTTTTT
TRBV6-1	-	TRBJ2-7	once	CASGDARLEQYF	TGTGCCAGCGGAGATGCCAGGCTCGAGCAGTACTTC
TRBV5-1	TRBD2	TRBJ2-3	-	CASSLAGGASTDTQYF	TGCGCCAGCAGCTTGGCCGGGGGGGCAAGCACAGATACGCAGTATTTT
TRBV19	TRBD1	TRBJ1-1	-	CASSIVGGGRSNTEAFF	TGTGCCAGTAGTATAGTTGGAGGGGGCCGATCAAACACTGAAGCTTTCTTT
TRBV6-1	TRBD2	TRBJ2-3	few	CASSAGSGGGDTQYF	TGTGCCAGCAGTGCCGGGAGCGGGGGGGGAGATACGCAGTATTTT
TRBV5-1	-	TRBJ2-3	once	CASSWTGGSTDTQYF	TGCGCCAGCAGCTGGACTGGGGGAAGCACAGATACGCAGTATTTT
TRBV9	-	TRBJ2-2	-	CASSVSANTGELFF	TGTGCCAGCAGCGTATCAGCGAACACCGGGGAGCTGTTTTTT
TRBV7-2	TRBD2	TRBJ2-7	-	CASSSSGRATYEQYF	TGTGCCAGCAGCTCTAGCGGGAGGGCAACCTACGAGCAGTACTTC
TRBV6-6	-	TRBJ2-2	-	CASSYSKESGELFF	TGTGCCAGCAGTTACTCGAAGGAGTCCGGGGAGCTGTTTTTT
TRBV7-3	TRBD1	TRBJ1-6	-	CASSLTGTGDSPLHF	TGTGCCAGCAGCTTGACCGGGACAGGGGATTCACCCCTCCACTTT
TRBV6-4	-	TRBJ2-1	-	CASSDSANRNEQFF	TGTGCCAGCAGTGACTCTGCCAACAGGAATGAGCAGTTCTTC
TRBV5-4	TRBD2	TRBJ2-2	-	CASSLGLAGGRGTGELFF	TGTGCCAGCAGCTTGGGGCTAGCGGGGGGGCGAGGCACCGGGGAGCTGTTTTTT
TRBV5-1	-	TRBJ2-2	-	CASSLSAGGELFF	TGCGCCAGCAGCTTGTCGGCCGGCGGGGAGCTGTTTTTT
TRBV5-1	-	TRBJ2-5	-	CASSLKDQKETQYF	TGCGCCAGCAGCTTAAAGGACCAAAAAGAGACCCAGTACTTC
TRBV28	-	TRBJ2-7	-	CASRMSFWQRSYEQYF	TGTGCCAGCAGAATGAGTTTTTGGCAGAGATCCTACGAGCAGTACTTC
TRBV10-1	TRBD2	TRBJ2-1	-	CAPHPALAGGPTYNEQFF	TGCGCCCCCCACCCTGCCTTAGCGGGGGGACCAACCTACAATGAGCAGTTCTTC
TRBV6-1	-	TRBJ1-1	-	CASSETTGVLAFF	TGTGCCAGCAGTGAAACGACCGGGGTGTTAGCTTTCTTT
TRBV7-2	-	TRBJ2-1	few	CASSYEWEQFF	TGTGCCAGCAGCTACGAGTGGGAGCAGTTCTTC
TRBV5-1	TRBD1	TRBJ1-6	-	CASSSEPTGGRAPLHF	TGCGCCAGCAGCTCCGAACCAACAGGGGGCAGAGCACCCCTCCACTTT
TRBV5-1	-	TRBJ2-3	-	CASSPQGGGTDTQYF	TGCGCCAGCAGCCCCCAGGGGGGCGGCACAGATACGCAGTATTTT
TRBV5-6	-	TRBJ1-1	-	CASSMDIRRKAFF	TGTGCCAGCAGCATGGACATTCGCCGTAAGGCTTTCTTT
TRBV5-1	TRBD2	TRBJ2-3	-	CASSSGLAGAKPTDTQYF	TGCGCCAGCAGCTCGGGACTAGCGGGGGCCAAACCTACAGATACGCAGTATTTT
TRBV19	-	TRBJ2-5	-	CASSIAGDQETQYF	TGTGCCAGTAGTATCGCAGGGGACCAAGAGACCCAGTACTTC
TRBV6-4	-	TRBJ2-3	-	CASEVGLFTTDTQYF	TGTGCCAGCGAGGTGGGGCTGTTTACCACAGATACGCAGTATTTT
TRBV30	-	TRBJ1-1	once	CASRAGTEAFF	TGTGCCTCAAGAGCTGGAACTGAAGCTTTCTTT
TRBV6-6	-	TRBJ2-5	-	CASRPPGPRETQYF	TGTGCCAGCAGACCCCCCGGGCCTAGGGAGACCCAGTACTTC
TRBV14	-	TRBJ2-1	once	CASSQVGANNEQFF	TGTGCCAGCAGCCAAGTCGGGGCAAACAATGAGCAGTTCTTC
TRBV7-2	-	TRBJ1-5	-	CASSSDGHSNQPQHF	TGTGCCAGCAGCTCGGATGGTCATAGCAATCAGCCCCAGCATTTT